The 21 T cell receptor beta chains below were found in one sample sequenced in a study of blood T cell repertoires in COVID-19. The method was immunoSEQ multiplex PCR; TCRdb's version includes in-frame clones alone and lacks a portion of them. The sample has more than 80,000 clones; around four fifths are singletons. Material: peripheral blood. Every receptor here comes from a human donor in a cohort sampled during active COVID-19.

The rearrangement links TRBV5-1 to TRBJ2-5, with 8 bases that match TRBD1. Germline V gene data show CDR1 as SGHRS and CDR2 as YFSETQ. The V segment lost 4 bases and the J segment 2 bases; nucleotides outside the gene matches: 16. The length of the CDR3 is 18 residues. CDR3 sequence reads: CASSRGQGFEPGQETQYF. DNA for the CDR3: TGCGCCAGCAGCCGCGGACAGGGTTTTGAGCCTGGTCAAGAGACCCAGTACTTC.

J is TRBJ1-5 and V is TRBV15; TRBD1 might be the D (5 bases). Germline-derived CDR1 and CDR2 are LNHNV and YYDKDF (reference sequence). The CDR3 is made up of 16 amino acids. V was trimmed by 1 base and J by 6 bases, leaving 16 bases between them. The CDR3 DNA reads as TGTGCCACCAGCAGAGGATCGGGCAGGGTGGGTCAGCCCCAGCATTTT. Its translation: CATSRGSGRVGQPQHF.

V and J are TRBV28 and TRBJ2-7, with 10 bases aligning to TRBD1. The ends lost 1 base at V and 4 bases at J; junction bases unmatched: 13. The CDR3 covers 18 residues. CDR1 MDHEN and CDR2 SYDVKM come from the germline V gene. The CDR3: CASSLSAGLGTGEYEQYF. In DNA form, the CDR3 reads TGTGCCAGCAGTTTATCGGCGGGGTTGGGGACAGGGGAGTACGAGCAGTACTTC.

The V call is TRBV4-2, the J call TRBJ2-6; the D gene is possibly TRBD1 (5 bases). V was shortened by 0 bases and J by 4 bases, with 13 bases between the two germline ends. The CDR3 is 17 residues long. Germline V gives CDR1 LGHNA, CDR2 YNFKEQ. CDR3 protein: CASSQDPDSLGANVLTF. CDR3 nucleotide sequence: TGTGCCAGCAGCCAAGACCCAGACAGCTTGGGGGCCAACGTCCTGACTTTC.

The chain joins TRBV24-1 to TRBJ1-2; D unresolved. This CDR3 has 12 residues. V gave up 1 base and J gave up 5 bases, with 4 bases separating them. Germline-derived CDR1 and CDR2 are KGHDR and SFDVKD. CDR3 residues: CATSDFSYGYTF. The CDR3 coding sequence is TGTGCCACCAGTGATTTCTCTTATGGCTACACCTTC.

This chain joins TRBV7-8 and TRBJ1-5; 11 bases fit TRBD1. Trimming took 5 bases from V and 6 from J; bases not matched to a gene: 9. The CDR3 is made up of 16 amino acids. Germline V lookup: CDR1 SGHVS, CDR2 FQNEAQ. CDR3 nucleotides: TGTGCCAGCAGCGCCTCCGGGACAGGGGGGGCTCAGCCCCAGCATTTT. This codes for CASSASGTGGAQPQHF.

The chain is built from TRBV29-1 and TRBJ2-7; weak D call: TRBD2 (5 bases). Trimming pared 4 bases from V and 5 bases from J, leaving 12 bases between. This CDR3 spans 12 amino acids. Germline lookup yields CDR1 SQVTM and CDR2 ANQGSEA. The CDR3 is CSVGRGSHEQYF. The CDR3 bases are TGCAGCGTTGGTCGCGGGTCCCACGAGCAGTACTTC.

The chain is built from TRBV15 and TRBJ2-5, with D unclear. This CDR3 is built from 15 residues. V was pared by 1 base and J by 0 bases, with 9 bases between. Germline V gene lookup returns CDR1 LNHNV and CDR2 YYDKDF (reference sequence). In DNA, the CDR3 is TGTGCCACCAGCAGAGTCGAGAGTTACCAAGAGACCCAGTACTTC. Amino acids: CATSRVESYQETQYF. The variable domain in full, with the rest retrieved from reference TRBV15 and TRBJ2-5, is DAMVIQNPRYQVTQFGKPVTLSCSQTLNHNVMYWYQQKSSQAPKLLFHYYDKDFNNEADTPDNFQSRRPNTSFCFLDIRSPGLGDTAMYLCATSRVESYQETQYFGPGTRLLVL.

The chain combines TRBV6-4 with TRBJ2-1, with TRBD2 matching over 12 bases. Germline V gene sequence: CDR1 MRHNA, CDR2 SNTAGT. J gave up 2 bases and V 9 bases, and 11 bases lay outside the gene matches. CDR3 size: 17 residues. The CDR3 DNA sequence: TGTGCCAGTGGGACTAGCGGGTCCCTAGGCGCCTACAATGAGCAGTTCTTC. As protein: CASGTSGSLGAYNEQFF.

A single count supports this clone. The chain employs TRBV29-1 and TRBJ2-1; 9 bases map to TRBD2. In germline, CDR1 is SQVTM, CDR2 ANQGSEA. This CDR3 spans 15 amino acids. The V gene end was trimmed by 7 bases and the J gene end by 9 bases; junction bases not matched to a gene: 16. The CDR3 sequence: CSAQTGGRAASEQFF. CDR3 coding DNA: TGCAGCGCCCAGACGGGCGGGAGGGCCGCAAGTGAGCAGTTCTTC.

The CDR3 DNA is TGCGCCAGCAGCTTACAGGGGCTAGATACGCAGTATTTT. Translating it yields CASSLQGLDTQYF. The chain combines TRBV5-1 with TRBJ2-3, with TRBD1 matching over 7 bases. Unmatched junction bases numbered 2, after V lost 2 bases and J lost 5 bases. The CDR3 totals 13 residues. Germline CDR1 is SGHRS and CDR2 is YFSETQ.

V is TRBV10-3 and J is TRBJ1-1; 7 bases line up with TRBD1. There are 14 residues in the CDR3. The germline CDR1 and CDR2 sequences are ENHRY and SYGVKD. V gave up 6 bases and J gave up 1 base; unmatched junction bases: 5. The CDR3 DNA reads TGTGCCATCAGCCGGGACAGCTCGAACACTGAAGCTTTCTTT. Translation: CAISRDSSNTEAFF.

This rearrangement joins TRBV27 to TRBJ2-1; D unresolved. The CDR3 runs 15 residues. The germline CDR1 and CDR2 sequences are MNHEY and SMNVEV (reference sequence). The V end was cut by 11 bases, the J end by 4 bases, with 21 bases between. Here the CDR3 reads CAASKSVGAYNEQFF. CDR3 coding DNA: TGTGCCGCCAGCAAATCTGTAGGAGCATACAATGAGCAGTTCTTC.

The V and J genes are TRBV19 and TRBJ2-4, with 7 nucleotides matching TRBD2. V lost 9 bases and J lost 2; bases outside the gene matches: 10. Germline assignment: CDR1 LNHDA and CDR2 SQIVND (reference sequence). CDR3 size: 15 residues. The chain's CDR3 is CASSRPSGTKNIQYF. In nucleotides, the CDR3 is TGTGCCAGCAGTCGTCCTAGCGGTACCAAAAACATTCAGTACTTC. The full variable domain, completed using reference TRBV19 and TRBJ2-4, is DGGITQSPKYLFRKEGQNVTLSCEQNLNHDAMYWYRQDPGQGLRLIYYSQIVNDFQKGDIAEGYSVSREKKESFPLTVTSAQKNPTAFYLCASSRPSGTKNIQYFGAGTRLSVL.

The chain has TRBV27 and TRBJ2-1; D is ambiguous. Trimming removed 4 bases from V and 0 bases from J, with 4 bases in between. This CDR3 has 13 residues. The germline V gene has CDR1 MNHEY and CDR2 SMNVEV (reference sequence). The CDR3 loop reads CASSYSSYNEQFF. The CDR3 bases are TGTGCCAGCAGTTACAGCTCCTACAATGAGCAGTTCTTC.

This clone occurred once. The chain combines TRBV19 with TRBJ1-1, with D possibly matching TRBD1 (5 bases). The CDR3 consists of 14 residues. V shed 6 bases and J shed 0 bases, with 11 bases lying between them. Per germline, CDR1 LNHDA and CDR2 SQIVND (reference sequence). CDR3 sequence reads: CASRSSTVNTEAFF. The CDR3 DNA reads TGTGCCAGTAGAAGCTCGACAGTGAACACTGAAGCTTTCTTT.

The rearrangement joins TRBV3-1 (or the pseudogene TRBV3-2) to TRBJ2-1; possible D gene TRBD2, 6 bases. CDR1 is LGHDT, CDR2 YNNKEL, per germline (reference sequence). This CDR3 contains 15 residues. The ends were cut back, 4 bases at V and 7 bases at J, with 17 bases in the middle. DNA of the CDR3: TGTGCCAGCAGCCGGGAGCCGGAGGGTCTAAATGAGCAGTTCTTC. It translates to CASSREPEGLNEQFF.

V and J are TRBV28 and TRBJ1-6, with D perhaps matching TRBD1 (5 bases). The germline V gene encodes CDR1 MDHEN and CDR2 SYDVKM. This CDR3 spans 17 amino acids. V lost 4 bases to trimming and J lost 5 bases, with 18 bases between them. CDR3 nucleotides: TGTGCCAGCAGTTCGACGCTCTCCCGGGGGAATAATTCACCCCTCCACTTT. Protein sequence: CASSSTLSRGNNSPLHF.

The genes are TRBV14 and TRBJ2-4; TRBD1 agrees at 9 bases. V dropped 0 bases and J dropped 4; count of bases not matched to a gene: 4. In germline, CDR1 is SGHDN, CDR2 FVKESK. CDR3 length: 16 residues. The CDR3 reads CASSQDGGTGKNIQYF. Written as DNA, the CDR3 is TGTGCCAGCAGCCAAGATGGAGGGACAGGGAAAAACATTCAGTACTTC.

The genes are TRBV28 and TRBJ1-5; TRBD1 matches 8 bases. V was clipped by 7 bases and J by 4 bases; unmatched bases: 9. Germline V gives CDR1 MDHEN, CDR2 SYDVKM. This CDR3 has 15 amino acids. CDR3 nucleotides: TGTGCCAGCAATGGGGGACAGGCGGGAAATCAGCCCCAGCATTTT. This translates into CASNGGQAGNQPQHF.

The CDR3 loop is CTSSQPKAFF. CDR3 in DNA: TGCACCAGCAGCCAACCTAAAGCTTTCTTT. The genes are TRBV1 and TRBJ1-1. TRBV1 is assigned pseudogene status. This CDR3 is 10 amino acids long.